This T cell receptor beta chain was obtained from a study of T cells after posttransplantation cyclophosphamide. CDR1 is SGHTA and CDR2 is FQGNSA in the germline V gene. This CDR3 has 14 amino acids. After removal of 5 bases from V and 6 bases from J, the junction contained 5 bases not matched to a gene. Assay: immunoSEQ multiplex PCR; the TCRdb copy retains only in-frame clones and omits some. Found here are 9,500 to 15,000 clones, no singletons; the ten largest cover 7.3%. The table lists this clone with many counts. The chain uses TRBV7-2 and TRBJ2-7; TRBD2 matches 12 bases. The sequenced sample consisted of PBMCs. This TCR came from a woman between 40 and 55 years old in good health, CMV-negative, and a related stem cell transplant donor. The CDR3 spells CASSVTSGSREQYF. The CDR3 DNA reads as TGTGCCAGCAGCGTGACTAGCGGGAGTCGCGAGCAGTACTTC. Full variable domain (rest looked up from reference TRBV7-2 and TRBJ2-7): GAGVSQSPSNKVTEKGKDVELRCDPISGHTALYWYRQSLGQGLEFLIYFQGNSAPDKSGLPSDRFSAERTGGSVSTLTIQRTQQEDSAVYLCASSVTSGSREQYFGPGTRLTVT.